These 4 T cell receptor beta chains were sequenced from one sample in a study of shared clonotypes between healthy human individuals. Assay used: immunoSEQ multiplex PCR; TCRdb lists only in-frame clones, some missing. The table includes roughly 760,000 clones, around 72% detected once. Material for sequencing was memory CD4+ T cells sorted from blood. Subset: CD45RA-negative fraction. Receptor source: a woman under 40 in good health.

The chain carries TRBV15 and TRBJ1-2; D perhaps matches TRBD1 (5 bases). Germline-derived CDR1 and CDR2 are LNHNV and YYDKDF (reference sequence). Trimming removed 5 bases at V and 2 bases at J, with 15 bases between. The CDR3 consists of 15 residues. The CDR3 region is CATSGRSTANYGYTF. As DNA, the CDR3 is TGTGCCACCAGCGGACGATCGACAGCAAACTATGGCTACACCTTC.

This chain joins TRBV11-2 and TRBJ2-5; D might be TRBD2 (6 bases). There are 13 residues in the CDR3. Germline CDR1 SGHAT, CDR2 FQNNGV. Trimming left V 6 bases short and J 5 bases short, with 13 bases between. The CDR3 coding sequence is TGTGCCAGCAGGTTATATGGAGGGGAGACCCAGTACTTC. Its protein is CASRLYGGETQYF. Full variable domain (remainder filled in from reference TRBV11-2 and TRBJ2-5): EAGVAQSPRYKIIEKRQSVAFWCNPISGHATLYWYQQILGQGPKLLIQFQNNGVVDDSQLPKDRFSAERLKGVDSTLKIQPAKLEDSAVYLCASRLYGGETQYFGPGTRLLVL.

This chain links TRBV19 with TRBJ2-1, with 9 bases aligning to TRBD2. The CDR3 covers 15 residues. V lost 3 bases, J lost 8 bases, and 8 bases stayed unmatched. Germline values: CDR1 LNHDA, CDR2 SQIVND (reference sequence). CDR3 in DNA: TGTGCCAGTAGTATCTCCGGGACTAGCATCGATGAGCAGTTCTTC. Translation: CASSISGTSIDEQFF.

The chain carries TRBV6-6 and TRBJ2-3; 8 bases are a match to TRBD1. The J segment lost 3 bases and the V segment lost 10 bases, leaving 9 bases of the junction unmatched. This CDR3 region has 14 residues. Germline CDR1 and CDR2: MNHNY and SVGAGI (reference sequence). The CDR3 protein is CATKRTGLTDTQYF. The CDR3 region has the DNA TGTGCCACCAAGAGGACAGGGCTAACAGATACGCAGTATTTT.